This T cell receptor beta chain was identified in a study of blood T cells in healthy people across ages. Study context: When template switching was applied, about one barcoded beta molecule was captured per two T cells. Findings of the study overall: PBMCs left unsorted prevented a conclusive naive versus antigen-experienced comparison. Donors of long life had a larger count of naive CD4+ cells and greater diversity than aged donors. CMV status of donors was unknown, possibly confounding expanded clonotype changes.

This clonotype showed up many times. Its antigen is still unknown. Combining a sample-barcoded 5' primer with a J-beta primer mix, a second PCR ran for roughly 6 to 12 cycles. TCRdb reanalysed the 5' RACE reads using MiXCR and keeps one entry per CDR3 protein. This sample has fewer than 900,000 distinct CDR3 sequences; roughly 44% occur once, and the top ten carry 20% to 25%. Germline V gene lookup returns CDR1 DFQATT and CDR2 SNEGSKA (reference sequence). V dropped 3 bases and J dropped 2 bases, with 5 bases sitting between them. The CDR3 has 11 amino acids. The sequence was collected from an older woman in good health. The sequenced material came from blood. The gene calls are TRBV20-1 and TRBJ2-7; D is uncertain. In DNA, the CDR3 is TGCAGTGCTAGCGATACCTACGAGCAGTACTTC. This gives the protein CSASDTYEQYF.